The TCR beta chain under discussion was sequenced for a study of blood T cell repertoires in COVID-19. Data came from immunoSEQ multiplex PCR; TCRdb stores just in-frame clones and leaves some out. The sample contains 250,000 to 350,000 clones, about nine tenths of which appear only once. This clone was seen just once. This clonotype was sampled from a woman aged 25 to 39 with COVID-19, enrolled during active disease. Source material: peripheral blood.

DNA for the CDR3: TGTGCCAGCTCACAGACGGGAGACCAGCCCCAGCATTTT. As protein: CASSQTGDQPQHF. This rearrangement joins TRBV18 to TRBJ1-5; D remains ambiguous. The CDR3 runs to 13 residues. CDR1 and CDR2 from the germline V gene are KGHSH and LQKENI. V was clipped by 4 bases and J by 7 bases, with 11 bases between them.